Listed here are 2 T cell receptor beta chains from one sample, sequenced in a study of blood T cells in healthy people across ages. Then a second PCR, running about 6 to 11 cycles, was carried out with a sample-barcoded 5' primer and a J-beta primer mix. TCRdb re-called the 5' RACE reads through MiXCR, storing one row per CDR3 protein. The sample yields 780,000 or so distinct CDR3 sequences, about 53% seen once. Material: blood. Receptors originate from a man older than 75 in good health.

This clonotype was counted only a few times. The chain links TRBV7-2 to TRBJ1-4; D may be TRBD1 (6 bases). This CDR3 has 15 amino acids. Germline CDR1 and CDR2: SGHTA and FQGNSA. V was trimmed by 5 bases and J by 10 bases, leaving 20 bases between them. This chain's CDR3 is CASSLGAPQAAKLFF. The DNA for the CDR3 is TGTGCCAGCAGCCTGGGGGCCCCCCAGGCGGCAAAACTGTTTTTT.

The sample holds a few counts of this clonotype. The chain recombines TRBV6-2 or TRBV6-3 with TRBJ1-2, with 10 bases lining up with TRBD1. The V gene end was trimmed by 4 bases and the J gene end by 2 bases; junction bases not matched to a gene: 13. The CDR3 has 18 residues. Per germline, CDR1 MNHEY and CDR2 SVGEGT. This chain's CDR3 is CASSWEKGQGMLNYGYTF. CDR3 nucleotides: TGTGCCAGCAGTTGGGAGAAGGGACAGGGGATGCTCAACTATGGCTACACCTTC.